This is a list of T cell receptor beta chains from one sample in a study of CD8+ T cells in alopecia areata. Here immunoSEQ multiplex PCR was the method, and the copy in TCRdb shows in-frame clones only, minus some. Of roughly 150,000 clones in the sample, roughly 50% were seen once. Sequencing used CD8+ T cells sorted from blood, obtained at week 4, from a patient treated with tofacitinib. The origin of the receptors is a human donor with alopecia areata. Both conserved end residues are part of each CDR3. Each record gives: CDR3 protein, CDR3 DNA, J gene, D gene, V gene, clone size. The D gene is left open where the match is weak. Clone size is not always given. Where it is, it says once, few, many or a class for expanded clones.

CDR3aa: CAWSFGTNYGYTF
CDR3nt: TGTGCCTGGAGTTTCGGGACGAACTATGGCTACACCTTC
j_gene: TRBJ1-2
d_gene: NA
v_gene: TRBV30
abundance: NA

CDR3aa: CASSPRDDHNFSYEQYF
CDR3nt: TGCGCCAGCAGCCCGAGGGATGACCATAACTTCTCCTACGAGCAGTACTTC
j_gene: TRBJ2-7
d_gene: NA
v_gene: TRBV5-1
abundance: NA

CDR3aa: CASSPGWDTEAFF
CDR3nt: TGTGCCAGCAGCCCCGGGTGGGACACTGAAGCTTTCTTT
j_gene: TRBJ1-1
d_gene: NA
v_gene: TRBV5-6
abundance: NA

CDR3aa: CSVEVWGQGTYEQYF
CDR3nt: TGCAGCGTTGAAGTTTGGGGACAGGGGACCTACGAGCAGTACTTC
j_gene: TRBJ2-7
d_gene: TRBD1
v_gene: TRBV29-1
abundance: NA

CDR3aa: CASSEVASGDQETQYF
CDR3nt: TGTGCCAGCAGTGAAGTGGCTAGCGGGGACCAAGAGACCCAGTACTTC
j_gene: TRBJ2-5
d_gene: TRBD2
v_gene: TRBV2
abundance: few

CDR3aa: CASSLVGDSYEQYF
CDR3nt: TGTGCCAGCAGCTTAGTCGGGGATTCCTACGAGCAGTACTTC
j_gene: TRBJ2-7
d_gene: NA
v_gene: TRBV7-8
abundance: NA

CDR3aa: CASSVGGDTQYF
CDR3nt: TGTGCCAGCAGCGTAGGCGGGGATACGCAGTATTTT
j_gene: TRBJ2-3
d_gene: NA
v_gene: TRBV9
abundance: NA

CDR3aa: CASSGYAGGTEAFF
CDR3nt: TGTGCCAGCTCGGGTTACGCGGGGGGCACTGAAGCTTTCTTT
j_gene: TRBJ1-1
d_gene: NA
v_gene: TRBV27
abundance: once

CDR3aa: CASSPLGEVWEQYF
CDR3nt: TGTGCCAGCAGCCCGCTGGGGGAGGTTTGGGAGCAGTACTTC
j_gene: TRBJ2-7
d_gene: NA
v_gene: TRBV7-6
abundance: NA

CDR3aa: CASSLAGGELFF
CDR3nt: TGTGCCAGCAGCTTGGCTGGCGGGGAGCTGTTTTTT
j_gene: TRBJ2-2
d_gene: NA
v_gene: TRBV5-4
abundance: few

CDR3aa: CASSFETGTGEAFF
CDR3nt: TGTGCCAGCAGCTTCGAAACCGGGACAGGGGAAGCTTTCTTT
j_gene: TRBJ1-1
d_gene: TRBD1
v_gene: TRBV5-6
abundance: NA

CDR3aa: CASSYAGSSYEQYF
CDR3nt: TGTGCCAGCAGTTACGCAGGGAGCTCCTACGAGCAGTACTTC
j_gene: TRBJ2-7
d_gene: NA
v_gene: TRBV6-5
abundance: few

CDR3aa: CATSQTGSTDTQYF
CDR3nt: TGTGCCACCTCTCAAACGGGGAGCACAGATACGCAGTATTTT
j_gene: TRBJ2-3
d_gene: NA
v_gene: TRBV15
abundance: NA

CDR3aa: CSVELQNTEAFF
CDR3nt: TGCAGCGTTGAATTGCAGAACACTGAAGCTTTCTTT
j_gene: TRBJ1-1
d_gene: NA
v_gene: TRBV29-1
abundance: NA

CDR3aa: CASSSFAVPSGNTIYF
CDR3nt: TGTGCCAGTAGTTCCTTTGCCGTGCCCTCTGGAAACACCATATATTTT
j_gene: TRBJ1-3
d_gene: NA
v_gene: TRBV19
abundance: few

CDR3aa: CAWSAGGDDTGELFF
CDR3nt: TGTGCCTGGAGCGCGGGAGGAGACGACACCGGGGAGCTGTTTTTT
j_gene: TRBJ2-2
d_gene: TRBD2
v_gene: TRBV30
abundance: NA

CDR3aa: CASSPGDYEQYF
CDR3nt: TGCGCCAGCAGCCCCGGAGACTACGAGCAGTACTTC
j_gene: TRBJ2-7
d_gene: NA
v_gene: TRBV5-1
abundance: NA

CDR3aa: CASRLGGGEKLFF
CDR3nt: TGTGCCAGCAGGCTCGGAGGAGGTGAAAAACTGTTTTTT
j_gene: TRBJ1-4
d_gene: NA
v_gene: TRBV7-9
abundance: few

CDR3aa: CASRGVQETQYF
CDR3nt: TGTGCCAGCAGGGGTGTCCAAGAGACCCAGTACTTC
j_gene: TRBJ2-5
d_gene: NA
v_gene: TRBV6-5
abundance: once

CDR3aa: CAWRTAGGRTDTQYF
CDR3nt: TGTGCCTGGAGAACGGCAGGGGGTCGCACAGATACGCAGTATTTT
j_gene: TRBJ2-3
d_gene: TRBD1
v_gene: TRBV30
abundance: few

CDR3aa: CASTTHAGHTDTQYF
CDR3nt: TGTGCCAGCACAACTCACGCGGGGCACACAGATACGCAGTATTTT
j_gene: TRBJ2-3
d_gene: NA
v_gene: TRBV6-5
abundance: NA

CDR3aa: CSVAGITGELFF
CDR3nt: TGCAGCGTTGCAGGGATCACCGGGGAGCTGTTTTTT
j_gene: TRBJ2-2
d_gene: NA
v_gene: TRBV29-1
abundance: NA

CDR3aa: CASSHGGFSGNTIYF
CDR3nt: TGTGCCAGCTCACACGGGGGCTTCTCTGGAAACACCATATATTTT
j_gene: TRBJ1-3
d_gene: NA
v_gene: TRBV7-9
abundance: NA

CDR3aa: CASSPLTAFQPQHF
CDR3nt: TGTGCCAGCAGCCCGCTGACTGCTTTTCAGCCCCAGCATTTT
j_gene: TRBJ1-5
d_gene: NA
v_gene: TRBV7-2
abundance: once

CDR3aa: CASSLEQLSEQYF
CDR3nt: TGTGCCAGCAGCTTAGAACAGCTGAGCGAGCAGTACTTC
j_gene: TRBJ2-7
d_gene: NA
v_gene: TRBV13
abundance: few

CDR3aa: CASSLAGQGRSPLHF
CDR3nt: TGTGCCAGCAGCTTAGCGGGGCAGGGGAGATCACCCCTCCACTTT
j_gene: TRBJ1-6
d_gene: NA
v_gene: TRBV7-9
abundance: few

CDR3aa: CASSLAGGETQYF
CDR3nt: TGCGCCAGCAGCTTGGCAGGGGGAGAGACCCAGTACTTC
j_gene: TRBJ2-5
d_gene: TRBD1
v_gene: TRBV5-1
abundance: NA

CDR3aa: CASSLDRPFYYGYTF
CDR3nt: TGCGCCAGCAGCTTGGACAGACCCTTTTACTATGGCTACACCTTC
j_gene: TRBJ1-2
d_gene: NA
v_gene: TRBV5-1
abundance: NA

CDR3aa: CASSRGIPEAFF
CDR3nt: TGTGCCAGCAGCCGAGGGATTCCTGAAGCTTTCTTT
j_gene: TRBJ1-1
d_gene: NA
v_gene: TRBV5-6
abundance: NA

CDR3aa: CASSLLASGGGAYNEQFF
CDR3nt: TGCGCCAGCAGCTTGTTGGCTAGCGGGGGAGGCGCCTACAATGAGCAGTTCTTC
j_gene: TRBJ2-1
d_gene: TRBD2
v_gene: TRBV5-1
abundance: NA

CDR3aa: CASSLSGEQYF
CDR3nt: TGTGCCAGCAGTTTATCTGGTGAGCAGTACTTC
j_gene: TRBJ2-7
d_gene: NA
v_gene: TRBV27
abundance: NA

CDR3aa: CASSQSTGLNTEAFF
CDR3nt: TGTGCCAGCAGCCAAAGTACAGGGTTGAACACTGAAGCTTTCTTT
j_gene: TRBJ1-1
d_gene: NA
v_gene: TRBV14
abundance: NA

CDR3aa: CATRDRGHQPQHF
CDR3nt: TGTGCCACCAGGGACAGGGGGCATCAGCCCCAGCATTTT
j_gene: TRBJ1-5
d_gene: TRBD1
v_gene: TRBV15
abundance: NA

CDR3aa: CASSLFGRTYEQYF
CDR3nt: TGTGCCAGCAGTTTATTCGGACGGACCTACGAGCAGTACTTC
j_gene: TRBJ2-7
d_gene: NA
v_gene: TRBV27
abundance: few

CDR3aa: CASSVENEQFF
CDR3nt: TGTGCCAGCAGCGTAGAAAATGAGCAGTTCTTC
j_gene: TRBJ2-1
d_gene: NA
v_gene: TRBV9
abundance: NA

CDR3aa: CASSGPGTDYGYTF
CDR3nt: TGTGCCAGCAGCGGCCCCGGGACAGACTATGGCTACACCTTC
j_gene: TRBJ1-2
d_gene: TRBD1
v_gene: TRBV13
abundance: NA

CDR3aa: CASMGPTRETQYF
CDR3nt: TGTGCCAGCATGGGGCCCACCCGGGAGACCCAGTACTTC
j_gene: TRBJ2-5
d_gene: NA
v_gene: TRBV2
abundance: NA

CDR3aa: CASSLDQTDTQYF
CDR3nt: TGTGCCAGCAGCTTAGACCAAACAGATACGCAGTATTTT
j_gene: TRBJ2-3
d_gene: NA
v_gene: TRBV7-2
abundance: NA

CDR3aa: CASSQDGTGVKDTQYF
CDR3nt: TGCGCCAGCAGCCAAGATGGGACAGGGGTTAAGGATACGCAGTATTTT
j_gene: TRBJ2-3
d_gene: TRBD1
v_gene: TRBV4-3
abundance: NA

CDR3aa: CASSPNTRLYF
CDR3nt: TGTGCCAGCAGTCCTAACACGCGTCTGTACTTC
j_gene: TRBJ2-7
d_gene: NA
v_gene: TRBV6-5
abundance: NA

CDR3aa: CATNSRDSNQPQHF
CDR3nt: TGTGCCACCAATTCCCGGGATAGCAATCAGCCCCAGCATTTT
j_gene: TRBJ1-5
d_gene: NA
v_gene: TRBV15
abundance: NA

CDR3aa: CASSCRGYCSYEQYF
CDR3nt: TGTGCCAGCAGCTGCAGGGGGTACTGCTCCTACGAGCAGTACTTC
j_gene: TRBJ2-7
d_gene: TRBD1
v_gene: TRBV7-4
abundance: few

CDR3aa: CASSLPRDRPTGELFF
CDR3nt: TGCGCCAGCAGCTTACCCCGGGACAGGCCGACCGGGGAGCTGTTTTTT
j_gene: TRBJ2-2
d_gene: TRBD1
v_gene: TRBV5-1
abundance: few

CDR3aa: CAREGRIEDTEAFF
CDR3nt: TGTGCCCGGGAGGGGCGCATTGAGGACACTGAAGCTTTCTTT
j_gene: TRBJ1-1
d_gene: NA
v_gene: TRBV2
abundance: many

CDR3aa: CASSYGTAQETQYF
CDR3nt: TGTGCCAGCAGTTACGGGACAGCTCAAGAGACCCAGTACTTC
j_gene: TRBJ2-5
d_gene: TRBD1
v_gene: TRBV6-6
abundance: NA

CDR3aa: CASGLDFTDSPPHF
CDR3nt: TGTGCTAGTGGTTTGGATTTTACCGATAGCCCCCCCCACTTT
j_gene: TRBJ1-6
d_gene: NA
v_gene: TRBV12-5
abundance: NA

CDR3aa: CATSRDPLTGELFF
CDR3nt: TGTGCCACCAGCAGAGATCCCCTGACCGGGGAGCTGTTTTTT
j_gene: TRBJ2-2
d_gene: NA
v_gene: TRBV15
abundance: few

CDR3aa: CSVEDRKGAGNYGYTF
CDR3nt: TGCAGCGTTGAAGATCGCAAGGGGGCGGGTAACTATGGCTACACCTTC
j_gene: TRBJ1-2
d_gene: TRBD1
v_gene: TRBV29-1
abundance: NA

CDR3aa: CAWSDSMGNSPLHF
CDR3nt: TGTGCCTGGAGTGACAGTATGGGTAATTCACCCCTCCACTTT
j_gene: TRBJ1-6
d_gene: NA
v_gene: TRBV30
abundance: NA